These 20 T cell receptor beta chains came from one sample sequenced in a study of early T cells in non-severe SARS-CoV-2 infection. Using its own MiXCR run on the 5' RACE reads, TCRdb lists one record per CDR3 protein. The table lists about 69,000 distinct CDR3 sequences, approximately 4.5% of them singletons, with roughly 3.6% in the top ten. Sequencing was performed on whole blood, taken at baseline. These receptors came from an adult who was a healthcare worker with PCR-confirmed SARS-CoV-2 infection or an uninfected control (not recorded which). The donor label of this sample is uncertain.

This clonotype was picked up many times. CDR3 protein: CASSYGDHPGAPLHF. The CDR3 bases are TGTGCCAGCAGTTACGGGGACCACCCCGGAGCACCCCTCCACTTT. V gene TRBV6-2 or TRBV6-3 combines with J gene TRBJ1-6, with TRBD1 as a possible D gene (5 bases). The germline V and J ends were trimmed by 2 bases and 11 bases, with 16 bases remaining between them. CDR1 and CDR2 (germline): MNHEY, SVGEGT. The CDR3 is made up of 15 amino acids.

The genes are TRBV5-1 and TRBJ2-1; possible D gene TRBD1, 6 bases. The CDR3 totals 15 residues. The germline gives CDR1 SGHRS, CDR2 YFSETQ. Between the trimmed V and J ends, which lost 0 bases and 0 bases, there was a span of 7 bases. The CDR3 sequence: CASSLGTASYNEQFF. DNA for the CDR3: TGCGCCAGCAGCTTGGGGACAGCCTCCTACAATGAGCAGTTCTTC. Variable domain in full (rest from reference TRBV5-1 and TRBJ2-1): KAGVTQTPRYLIKTRGQQVTLSCSPISGHRSVSWYQQTPGQGLQFLFEYFSETQRNKGNFPGRFSGRQFSNSRSEMNVSTLELGDSALYLCASSLGTASYNEQFFGPGTRLTVL.

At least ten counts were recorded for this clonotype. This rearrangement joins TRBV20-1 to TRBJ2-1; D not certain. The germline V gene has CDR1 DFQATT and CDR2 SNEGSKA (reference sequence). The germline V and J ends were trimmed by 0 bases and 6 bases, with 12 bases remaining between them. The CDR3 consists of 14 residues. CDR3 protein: CSARDQASVNEQFF. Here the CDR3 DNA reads TGCAGTGCTAGAGACCAGGCGTCGGTCAATGAGCAGTTCTTC.

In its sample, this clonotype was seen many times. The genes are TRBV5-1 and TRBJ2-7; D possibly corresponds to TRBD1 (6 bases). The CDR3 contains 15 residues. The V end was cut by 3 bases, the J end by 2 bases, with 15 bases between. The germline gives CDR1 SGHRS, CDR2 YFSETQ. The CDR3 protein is CASSSPGQPPYEQYF. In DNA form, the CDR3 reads TGCGCCAGCAGCTCTCCGGGACAACCTCCCTACGAGCAGTACTTC.

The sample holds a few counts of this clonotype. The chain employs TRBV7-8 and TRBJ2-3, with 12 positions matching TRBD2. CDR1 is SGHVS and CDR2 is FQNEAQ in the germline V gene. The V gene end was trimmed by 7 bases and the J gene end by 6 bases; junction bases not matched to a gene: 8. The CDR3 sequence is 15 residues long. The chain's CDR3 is CASTQSSGGGDTQYF. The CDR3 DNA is TGTGCCAGCACCCAATCTAGCGGGGGGGGTGATACGCAGTATTTT.

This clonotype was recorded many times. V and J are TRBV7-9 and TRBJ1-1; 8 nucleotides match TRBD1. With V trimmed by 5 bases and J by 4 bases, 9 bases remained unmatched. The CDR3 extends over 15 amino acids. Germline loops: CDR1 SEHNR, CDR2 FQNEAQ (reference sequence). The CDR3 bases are TGTGCCAGCAGCCCAAAGGGGGACAGGCCCACTGAAGCTTTCTTT. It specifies CASSPKGDRPTEAFF.

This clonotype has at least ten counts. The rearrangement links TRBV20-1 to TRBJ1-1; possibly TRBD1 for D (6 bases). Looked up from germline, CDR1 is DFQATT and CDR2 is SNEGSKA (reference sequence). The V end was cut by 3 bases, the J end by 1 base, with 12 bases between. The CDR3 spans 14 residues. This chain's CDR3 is CSARGQGKNTEAFF. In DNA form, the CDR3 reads TGCAGTGCTAGGGGTCAGGGGAAGAACACTGAAGCTTTCTTT.

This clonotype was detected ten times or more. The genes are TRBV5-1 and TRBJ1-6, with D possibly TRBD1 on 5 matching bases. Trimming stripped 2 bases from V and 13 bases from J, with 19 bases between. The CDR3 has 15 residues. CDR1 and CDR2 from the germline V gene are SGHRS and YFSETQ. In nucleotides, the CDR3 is TGCGCCAGCAGCTTCGAGCAGGACTTTCGGGACCCCCTCCACTTT. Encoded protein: CASSFEQDFRDPLHF.

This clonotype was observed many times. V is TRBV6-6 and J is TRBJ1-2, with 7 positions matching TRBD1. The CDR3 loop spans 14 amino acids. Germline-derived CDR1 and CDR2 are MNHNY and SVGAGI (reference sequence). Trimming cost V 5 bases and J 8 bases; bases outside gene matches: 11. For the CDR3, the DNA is TGTGCCAGCAGTCCTGACAGGGTCCTTGGAGGCTACACCTTC. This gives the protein CASSPDRVLGGYTF.

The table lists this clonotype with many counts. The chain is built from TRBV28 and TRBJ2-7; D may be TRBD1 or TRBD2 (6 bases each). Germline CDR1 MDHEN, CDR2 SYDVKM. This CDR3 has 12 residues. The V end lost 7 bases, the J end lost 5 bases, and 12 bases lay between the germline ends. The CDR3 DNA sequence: TGTGCCAGCATTCGAGGGGGGAACGAGCAGTACTTC. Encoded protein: CASIRGGNEQYF.

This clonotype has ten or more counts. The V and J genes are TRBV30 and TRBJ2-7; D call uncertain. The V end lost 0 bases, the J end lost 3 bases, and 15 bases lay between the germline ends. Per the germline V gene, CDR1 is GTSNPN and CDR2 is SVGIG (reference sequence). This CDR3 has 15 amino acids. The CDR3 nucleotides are TGTGCCTGGAGTGTAAAGGCAGGCTTAAGCTACGAGCAGTACTTC. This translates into CAWSVKAGLSYEQYF.

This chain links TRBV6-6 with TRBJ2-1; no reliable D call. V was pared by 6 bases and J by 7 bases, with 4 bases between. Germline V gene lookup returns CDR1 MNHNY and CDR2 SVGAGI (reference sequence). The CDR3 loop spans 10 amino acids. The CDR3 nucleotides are TGTGCCAGCAGAAATAATGAGCAGTTCTTC. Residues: CASRNNEQFF.

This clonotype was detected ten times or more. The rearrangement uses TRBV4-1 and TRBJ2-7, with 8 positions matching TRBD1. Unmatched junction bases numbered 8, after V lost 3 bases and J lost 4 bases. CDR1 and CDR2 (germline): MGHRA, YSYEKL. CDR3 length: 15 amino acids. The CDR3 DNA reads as TGCGCCAGCAGCCACGGGCGGACAGGGTCGTACGAGCAGTACTTC. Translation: CASSHGRTGSYEQYF.

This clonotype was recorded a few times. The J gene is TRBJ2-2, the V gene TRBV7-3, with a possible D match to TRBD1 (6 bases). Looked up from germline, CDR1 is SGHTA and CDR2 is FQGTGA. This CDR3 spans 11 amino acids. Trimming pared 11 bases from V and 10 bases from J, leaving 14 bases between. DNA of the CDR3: TGTGCCTCCCAGACAGGTCCGGAGCTGTTTTTT. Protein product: CASQTGPELFF.

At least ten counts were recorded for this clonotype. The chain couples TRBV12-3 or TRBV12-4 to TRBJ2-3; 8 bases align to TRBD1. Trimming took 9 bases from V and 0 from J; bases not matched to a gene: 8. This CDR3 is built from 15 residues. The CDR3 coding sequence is TGTGCCAGTATGGTGACAGGGGATAGCACAGATACGCAGTATTTT. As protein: CASMVTGDSTDTQYF.

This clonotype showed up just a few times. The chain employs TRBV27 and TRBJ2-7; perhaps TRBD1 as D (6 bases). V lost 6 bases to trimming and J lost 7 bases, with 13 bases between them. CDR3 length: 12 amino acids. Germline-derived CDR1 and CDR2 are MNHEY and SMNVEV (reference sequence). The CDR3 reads CASRPNREEQYF. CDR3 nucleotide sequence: TGTGCCAGCAGACCAAACAGGGAAGAGCAGTACTTC.

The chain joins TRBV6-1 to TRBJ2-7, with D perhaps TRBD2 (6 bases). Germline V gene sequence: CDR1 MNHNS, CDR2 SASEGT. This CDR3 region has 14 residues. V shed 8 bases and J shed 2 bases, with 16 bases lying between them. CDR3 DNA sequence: TGTGCCAGCGGAGGGCAGGACCTAACCTACGAGCAGTACTTC. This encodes CASGGQDLTYEQYF.

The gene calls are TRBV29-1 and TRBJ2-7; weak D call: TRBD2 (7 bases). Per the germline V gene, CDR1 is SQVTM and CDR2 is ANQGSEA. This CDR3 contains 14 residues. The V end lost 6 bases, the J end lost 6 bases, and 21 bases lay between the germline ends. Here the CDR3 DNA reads TGCAGCGTCGCGACAGGCCGAAGGGGGGGCGAGCAGTACTTC. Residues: CSVATGRRGGEQYF.

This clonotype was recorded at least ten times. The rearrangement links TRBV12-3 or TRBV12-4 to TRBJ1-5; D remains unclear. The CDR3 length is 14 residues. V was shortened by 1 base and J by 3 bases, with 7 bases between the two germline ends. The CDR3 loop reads CASSLGGNNQPQHF. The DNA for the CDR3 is TGTGCCAGCAGTTTAGGCGGAAACAATCAGCCCCAGCATTTT.

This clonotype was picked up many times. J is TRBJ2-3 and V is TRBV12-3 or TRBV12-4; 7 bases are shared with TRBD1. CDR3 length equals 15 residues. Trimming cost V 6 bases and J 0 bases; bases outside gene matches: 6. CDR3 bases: TGTGCCAGCAGGCAGGGGACAGCTAGCACAGATACGCAGTATTTT. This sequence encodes CASRQGTASTDTQYF.